This T cell receptor (beta chain) originates from a study of CD8+CD57+ T cells in acquired aplastic anemia. The CDR3 spans 13 residues, counting both ends. Germline CDR1 reads SGDLS; CDR2 reads YYNGEE. Remarks on this clonotype: No conserved phenylalanine or tryptophan is present at the end of the CDR3, so a read error is the likely explanation. No DNA is shown, since the ends of the CDR3 on it are uncertain; the CDR3 is the one TCRdb lists.

For sequencing, patients were chosen who had shown expansion of CD8+CD57+ cells by flow cytometry. Genomic DNA, the template, was used for profiling of the TCR beta VDJ and CDR3. MiXCR was run by TCRdb on the reads, yielding one entry per CDR3 protein. Of approximately 260,000 distinct CDR3 sequences listed, around 82% are singletons. Specimen: sorted CD4+, CD8+, or CD8+CD57+ T cells (not recorded which) from PBMCs. The J gene is TRBJ2-3, the V gene TRBV9; the D segment call TRBD2 is taken from the table without a DNA check. The clonotype was recovered from a human donor with aplastic anemia. The CDR3: CASGDGTSDIDTL.